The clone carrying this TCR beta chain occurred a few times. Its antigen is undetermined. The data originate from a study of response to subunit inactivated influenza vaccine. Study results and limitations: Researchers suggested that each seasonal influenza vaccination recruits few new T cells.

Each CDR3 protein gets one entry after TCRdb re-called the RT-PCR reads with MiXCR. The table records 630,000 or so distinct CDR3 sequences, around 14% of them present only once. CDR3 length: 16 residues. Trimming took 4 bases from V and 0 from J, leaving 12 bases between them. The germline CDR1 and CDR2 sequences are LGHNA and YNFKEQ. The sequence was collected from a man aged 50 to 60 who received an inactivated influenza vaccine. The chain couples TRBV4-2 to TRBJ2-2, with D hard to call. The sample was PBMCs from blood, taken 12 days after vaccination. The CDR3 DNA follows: TGTGCCAGCAGCCCGTTGGGGTCAACGAACACCGGGGAGCTGTTTTTT. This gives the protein CASSPLGSTNTGELFF.